The 3 T cell receptor beta chains in this list originate from one sample, sequenced in a study of cytomegalovirus exposure and HLA in healthy donors. PCR involved 60 Vbeta and 13 Jbeta primers. Profiling relied on immunoSEQ multiplex PCR, and the TCRdb table lists in-frame clones only, not all of them. The table lists approximately 160,000 clones, about 76% of them singletons. The sample taken for sequencing was PBMCs. Receptors were obtained from a middle-aged woman in good health and CMV-seropositive.

This sequence joins TRBV30 and TRBJ2-3, with 7 bases matching TRBD2. CDR1 GTSNPN and CDR2 SVGIG come from the germline V gene (reference sequence). The CDR3 has 14 amino acids. V dropped 0 bases and J dropped 8; count of bases not matched to a gene: 8. The CDR3 DNA sequence: TGTGCCTGGAGTGTGGCAGGGAGCGGGGTTACGCAGTATTTT. Translated: CAWSVAGSGVTQYF. The full variable domain, its missing parts supplied by reference TRBV30 and TRBJ2-3, is SQTIHQWPATLVQPVGSPLSLECTVEGTSNPNLYWYRQAAGRGLQLLFYSVGIGQISSEVPQNLSASRPQDRQFILSSKKLLLSDSGFYLCAWSVAGSGVTQYFGPGTRLTVL.

This chain links TRBV30 with TRBJ2-7, with TRBD1 matching over 7 bases. V lost 2 bases and J lost 2; bases outside the gene matches: 6. CDR3 length: 14 residues. The germline CDR1 and CDR2 sequences are GTSNPN and SVGIG (reference sequence). The CDR3 is CAWSFGQGAYEQYF. The CDR3 DNA sequence: TGTGCCTGGAGTTTCGGTCAGGGGGCCTACGAGCAGTACTTC.

This sequence joins TRBV10-2 and TRBJ2-5; 13 bases are shared with TRBD2. The end of the DNA fits TRBJ2-7 better, so the J call may be wrong. The CDR3 consists of 13 residues. Germline V CDR1 and CDR2: WSHSY, SAAADI. Here the CDR3 reads CASRLAGGPEQYF. The DNA of the CDR3 is TGCGCCAGCAGACTAGCGGGGGGGCCCGAGCAGTACTTC.